The 11 T cell receptor beta chains below all came from one sample that was sequenced in a study of T cell responses to AZD1222 COVID-19 vaccine. The data were produced by immunoSEQ multiplex PCR, yet TCRdb's version contains in-frame clones alone and is incomplete. This sample has around 180,000 clones, with approximately 92% found just once. The sample consisted of peripheral blood, taken on day 0 of AZD1222 vaccination. The receptors stem from an adult in good health.

The V and J genes are TRBV6-5 and TRBJ1-4, with D possibly matching TRBD1 (5 bases). The CDR3 length is 14 residues. The ends were cut back, 10 bases at V and 5 bases at J, with 17 bases in the middle. Germline V gene data show CDR1 as MNHEY and CDR2 as SVGAGI. CDR3: CATMNRDANEKLFF. DNA for the CDR3: TGTGCCACCATGAACCGGGACGCGAATGAAAAACTGTTTTTT.

The V gene is TRBV12-3 or TRBV12-4, the J gene TRBJ1-2; D unresolved. The CDR3 totals 12 residues. V was pared by 6 bases and J by 5 bases, with 10 bases between. The CDR3 here is CASSLSLYGYTF. DNA for the CDR3: TGTGCCAGCAGCCTTTCTTTATATGGCTACACCTTC.

The V and J genes are TRBV5-1 and TRBJ2-7; 8 bases are a match to TRBD1. Looked up from germline, CDR1 is SGHRS and CDR2 is YFSETQ. The V and J ends lost 4 bases and 4 bases, in that order; junction bases with no gene match: 4. CDR3 size: 13 residues. CDR3 amino acids: CASSKDREYEQYV. The CDR3 region has the DNA TGCGCCAGCAGCAAGGACAGGGAGTACGAGCAGTACGTC.

The chain carries TRBV28 and TRBJ1-1; 8 nucleotides align to TRBD1. From germline, CDR1 is MDHEN and CDR2 SYDVKM. The V segment lost 6 bases and the J segment 3 bases; nucleotides outside the gene matches: 15. The CDR3 is 17 residues long. The CDR3 reads CASSPTPGQEFYTEAFF. In nucleotides, the CDR3 is TGTGCCAGCAGCCCAACACCGGGACAGGAGTTTTACACTGAAGCTTTCTTT. Variable domain in full (rest from reference TRBV28 and TRBJ1-1): DVKVTQSSRYLVKRTGEKVFLECVQDMDHENMFWYRQDPGLGLRLIYFSYDVKMKEKGDIPEGYSVSREKKERFSLILESASTNQTSMYLCASSPTPGQEFYTEAFFGQGTRLTVV.

The rearrangement links TRBV7-9 to TRBJ1-2, with a tentative D call TRBD1 (6 bases). Germline assignment: CDR1 SEHNR and CDR2 FQNEAQ (reference sequence). The germline V and J ends were trimmed by 4 bases and 5 bases, with 14 bases remaining between them. This CDR3 is built from 14 residues. This CDR3 reads CASSSERQAYGYTF. The CDR3 region has the DNA TGTGCCAGCAGCTCAGAGAGACAGGCTTATGGCTACACCTTC.

V gene TRBV5-1 combines with J gene TRBJ2-1; the D gene is possibly TRBD2 (5 bases). The CDR3 consists of 14 residues. CDR1 and CDR2 from the germline V gene are SGHRS and YFSETQ. Trimming cost V 4 bases and J 6 bases, with 14 bases left between them. Here the CDR3 reads CASSPITSFNEQFF. The CDR3 DNA is TGCGCCAGCAGCCCAATAACTAGTTTCAATGAGCAGTTCTTC.

This rearrangement joins TRBV19 to TRBJ2-7, with TRBD2 matching 14 bases. V lost 9 bases to trimming and J lost 0 bases; unmatched junction nucleotides: 7. CDR1 LNHDA and CDR2 SQIVND come from the germline V gene (reference sequence). There are 16 residues in the CDR3. The CDR3 loop reads CASSGLAGASSYEQYF. In nucleotides, the CDR3 is TGTGCCAGCTCGGGACTAGCGGGGGCAAGCTCCTACGAGCAGTACTTC.

The J gene is TRBJ1-2, the V gene TRBV19; the D gene is possibly TRBD1 (5 bases). Germline V lookup: CDR1 LNHDA, CDR2 SQIVND (reference sequence). V lost 3 bases and J lost 1, with 9 bases in between. The CDR3 runs 14 residues. In nucleotides, the CDR3 is TGTGCCAGTAGTATGCCGGGACTTAACTATGGCTACACCTTC. It translates to CASSMPGLNYGYTF. The full variable domain, completed using reference TRBV19 and TRBJ1-2, is DGGITQSPKYLFRKEGQNVTLSCEQNLNHDAMYWYRQDPGQGLRLIYYSQIVNDFQKGDIAEGYSVSREKKESFPLTVTSAQKNPTAFYLCASSMPGLNYGYTFGSGTRLTVV.

The genes are TRBV9 and TRBJ1-4; 8 positions agree with TRBD1. V gave up 4 bases and J gave up 8 bases; unmatched junction bases: 7. This CDR3 is 14 amino acids long. CDR1 and CDR2 from the germline V gene are SGDLS and YYNGEE. CDR3 DNA sequence: TGTGCCAGCAGCTCGACAGGGGTCGGGGAAAAACTGTTTTTT. Protein: CASSSTGVGEKLFF.

V is TRBV28 and J is TRBJ1-3; D unclear. V shed 3 bases and J shed 4 bases, with 4 bases lying between them. Germline CDR1 and CDR2: MDHEN and SYDVKM. The CDR3 spans 12 residues. In nucleotides, the CDR3 is TGTGCCAGCAGTTTTGCCGGAAACACCATATATTTT. The encoded protein is CASSFAGNTIYF.

The chain is built from TRBV6-2 or TRBV6-3 and TRBJ1-3; D unclear. The CDR3 is 16 amino acids. Looked up from germline, CDR1 is MNHEY and CDR2 is SVGEGT. V lost 2 bases and J lost 1, with 12 bases in between. CDR3 sequence: CASSYARSGSGNTIYF. CDR3 sequence (DNA): TGTGCCAGCAGTTACGCCAGGTCCGGATCTGGAAACACCATATATTTT.